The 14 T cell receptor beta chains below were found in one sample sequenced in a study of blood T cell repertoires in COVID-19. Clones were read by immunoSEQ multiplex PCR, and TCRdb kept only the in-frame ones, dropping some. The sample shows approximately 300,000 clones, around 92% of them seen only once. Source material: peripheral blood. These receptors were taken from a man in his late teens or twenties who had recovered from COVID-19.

CDR3 nucleotides: TGTGCCAGCAGCTTGGGACTCTTCCAAGAGACCCAGTACTTC. Translating gives CASSLGLFQETQYF. The chain carries TRBV5-4 and TRBJ2-5; D gene uncertain. V shed 0 bases and J shed 1 base, with 7 bases lying between them. CDR1 is SGHNT, CDR2 YYREEE, per germline (reference sequence). The CDR3 loop spans 14 amino acids.

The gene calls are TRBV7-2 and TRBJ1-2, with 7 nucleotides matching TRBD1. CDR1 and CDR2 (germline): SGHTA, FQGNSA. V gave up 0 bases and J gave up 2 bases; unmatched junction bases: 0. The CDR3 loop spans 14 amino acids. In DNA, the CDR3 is TGTGCCAGCAGCTTAGCCAGGGGGAACTATGGCTACACCTTC. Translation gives CASSLARGNYGYTF.

CDR3 protein: CASRARVGYEQYF. CDR3 nucleotide sequence: TGTGCCAGCAGGGCCAGGGTGGGTTACGAGCAGTACTTC. J is TRBJ2-7 and V is TRBV2; perhaps TRBD1 as D (5 bases). CDR3 length equals 13 residues. Deletions cut 6 bases from V and 4 bases from J, with 13 bases between. Germline V gene lookup returns CDR1 SNHLY and CDR2 FYNNEI.

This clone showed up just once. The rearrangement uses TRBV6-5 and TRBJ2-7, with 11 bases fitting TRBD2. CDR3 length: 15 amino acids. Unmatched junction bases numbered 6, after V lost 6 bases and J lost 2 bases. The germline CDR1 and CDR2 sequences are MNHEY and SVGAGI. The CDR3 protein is CASSLTSGVAYEQYF. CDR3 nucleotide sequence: TGTGCCAGCAGCCTGACTAGCGGGGTCGCCTACGAGCAGTACTTC.

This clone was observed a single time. The CDR3 nucleotides read TGTGCCAGCAGCTATATCAGCTCCTACGAGCAGTACTTC. Translating it yields CASSYISSYEQYF. The chain uses TRBV7-2 and TRBJ2-7, with D hard to call. The CDR3 has 13 residues. Trimming pared 4 bases from V and 0 bases from J, leaving 7 bases between. CDR1 is SGHTA, CDR2 FQGNSA, per germline.

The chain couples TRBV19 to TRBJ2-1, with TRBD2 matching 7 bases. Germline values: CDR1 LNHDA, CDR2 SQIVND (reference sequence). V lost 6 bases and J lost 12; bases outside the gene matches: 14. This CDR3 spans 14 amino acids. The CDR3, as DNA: TGTGCCAGTAGAGGGGCGGGAGCGGGGCCTTGGCAGTTCTTC. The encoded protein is CASRGAGAGPWQFF.

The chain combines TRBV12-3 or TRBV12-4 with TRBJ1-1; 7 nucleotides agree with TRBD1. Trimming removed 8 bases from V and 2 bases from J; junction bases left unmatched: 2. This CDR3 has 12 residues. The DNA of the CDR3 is TGTGCCAGCGGGACAGATAACACTGAAGCTTTCTTT. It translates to CASGTDNTEAFF.

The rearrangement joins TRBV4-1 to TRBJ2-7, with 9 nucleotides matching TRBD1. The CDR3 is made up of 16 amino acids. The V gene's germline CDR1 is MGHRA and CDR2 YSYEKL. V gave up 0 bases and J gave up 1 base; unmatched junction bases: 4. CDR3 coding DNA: TGCGCCAGCAGCCAAGATTTTGGGACAGGGTCCTACGAGCAGTACTTC. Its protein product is CASSQDFGTGSYEQYF.

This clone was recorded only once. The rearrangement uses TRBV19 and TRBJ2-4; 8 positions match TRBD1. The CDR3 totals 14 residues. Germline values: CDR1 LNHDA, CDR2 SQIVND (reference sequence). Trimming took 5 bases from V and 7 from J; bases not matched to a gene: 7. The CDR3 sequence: CASSSTGEGNIQYF. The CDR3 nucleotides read TGTGCCAGTAGTTCGACAGGGGAAGGGAACATTCAGTACTTC. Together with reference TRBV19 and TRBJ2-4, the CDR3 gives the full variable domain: DGGITQSPKYLFRKEGQNVTLSCEQNLNHDAMYWYRQDPGQGLRLIYYSQIVNDFQKGDIAEGYSVSREKKESFPLTVTSAQKNPTAFYLCASSSTGEGNIQYFGAGTRLSVL.

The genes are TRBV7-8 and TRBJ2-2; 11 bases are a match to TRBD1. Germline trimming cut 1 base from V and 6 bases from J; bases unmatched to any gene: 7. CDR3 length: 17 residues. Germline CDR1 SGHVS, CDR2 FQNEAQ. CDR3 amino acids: CASSLGLGQGVPGELFF. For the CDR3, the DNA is TGTGCCAGCAGCTTAGGGTTGGGACAGGGGGTCCCCGGGGAGCTGTTTTTT.

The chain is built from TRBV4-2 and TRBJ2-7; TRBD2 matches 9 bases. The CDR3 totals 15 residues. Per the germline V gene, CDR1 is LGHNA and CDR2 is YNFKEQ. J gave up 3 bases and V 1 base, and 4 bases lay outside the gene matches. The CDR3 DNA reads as TGTGCCAGCAGCCAAGGGACTAGCGATGTCTACGAGCAGTACTTC. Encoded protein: CASSQGTSDVYEQYF.

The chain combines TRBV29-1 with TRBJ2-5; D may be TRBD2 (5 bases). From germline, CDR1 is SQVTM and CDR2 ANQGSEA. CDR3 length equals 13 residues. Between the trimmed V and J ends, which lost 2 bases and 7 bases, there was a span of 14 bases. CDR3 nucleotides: TGCAGCGTTGAAATGACCCGAGAGGGGACCCAGTACTTC. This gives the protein CSVEMTREGTQYF.

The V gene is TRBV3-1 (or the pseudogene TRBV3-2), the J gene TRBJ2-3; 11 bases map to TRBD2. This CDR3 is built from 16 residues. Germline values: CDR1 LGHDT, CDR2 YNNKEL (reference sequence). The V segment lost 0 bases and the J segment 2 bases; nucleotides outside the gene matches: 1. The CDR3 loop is CASSQELAGVTDTQYF. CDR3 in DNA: TGTGCCAGCAGCCAAGAACTAGCGGGGGTCACAGATACGCAGTATTTT.

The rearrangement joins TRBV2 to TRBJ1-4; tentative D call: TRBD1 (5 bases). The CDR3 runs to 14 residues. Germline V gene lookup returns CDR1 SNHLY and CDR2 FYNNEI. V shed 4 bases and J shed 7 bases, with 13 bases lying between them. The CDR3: CASSVTGVVEKLFF. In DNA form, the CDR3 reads TGTGCCAGCAGTGTAACAGGTGTAGTTGAAAAACTGTTTTTT.